This entry is about one TCR beta chain. This sample is drawn from a study of monozygotic twins with inflammatory bowel disease. CDR1 SEHNR and CDR2 FQNEAQ come from the germline V gene (reference sequence). CDR3 length: 14 residues. Following a re-call of the 5' RACE reads, TCRdb has one entry per CDR3 protein and lacks DNA. The table lists roughly 160,000 distinct CDR3 sequences. Sequencing was done on a sample of blood. The rearrangement joins TRBV7-9 to TRBJ2-6. The TCR was taken from a human donor with ulcerative colitis or Crohn's disease, or a healthy co-twin of an affected twin (not recorded which). The CDR3 here is CASSLVSGANVLTF. Supplemented by reference TRBV7-9 and TRBJ2-6, the full variable domain reads DTGVSQNPRHKITKRGQNVTFRCDPISEHNRLYWYRQTLGQGPEFLTYFQNEAQLEKSRLLSDRFSAERPKGSFSTLEIQRTEQGDSAMYLCASSLVSGANVLTFGAGSRLTVL.